These 6 T cell receptor beta chains share one sample of origin, sequenced in a study of siplizumab effects on memory and regulatory T cells. Measured with immunoSEQ multiplex PCR; TCRdb has only the in-frame clones, and not every one. The table shows around 100,000 clones, with about 91% occurring only once. Material: CD4+ T cells sorted from blood. These TCRs come from a human donor in good health.

The rearrangement links TRBV6-1 to TRBJ1-2; D is unclear. CDR3 length: 15 residues. V lost 5 bases and J lost 4, with 17 bases in between. Germline loops: CDR1 MNHNS, CDR2 SASEGT. The CDR3 sequence is CASSSNLRYSYGYTF. DNA for the CDR3: TGTGCCAGCAGTTCCAATTTACGGTACAGCTATGGCTACACCTTC.

The V gene is TRBV7-9, the J gene TRBJ1-3; D remains unclear. This CDR3 contains 14 residues. The germline V and J ends were trimmed by 0 bases and 0 bases, with 3 bases remaining between them. Germline CDR1 SEHNR, CDR2 FQNEAQ (reference sequence). In DNA form, the CDR3 reads TGTGCCAGCAGCTTAGCGGGCTCTGGAAACACCATATATTTT. Translation: CASSLAGSGNTIYF.

The chain carries TRBV27 and TRBJ2-6; D is uncertain. The V end was cut by 4 bases, the J end by 4 bases, with 8 bases between. Germline loops: CDR1 MNHEY, CDR2 SMNVEV (reference sequence). CDR3 size: 14 residues. The CDR3 loop reads CASSSHGGANVLTF. The CDR3 region has the DNA TGTGCCAGCAGTTCCCATGGGGGGGCCAACGTCCTGACTTTC.

The chain links TRBV29-1 to TRBJ2-1; 9 bases are a match to TRBD1. V trimming: 5 bases; J trimming: 4 bases; junction bases outside the gene matches: 9. Germline V gene lookup returns CDR1 SQVTM and CDR2 ANQGSEA. The CDR3 spans 15 residues. CDR3 sequence (DNA): TGCAGCGTTCACTCCGGGACAGGGACATACAATGAGCAGTTCTTC. Translation: CSVHSGTGTYNEQFF.

The V and J genes are TRBV10-3 and TRBJ1-2; tentatively, D is TRBD1 (5 bases). The CDR3 spans 15 residues. Between the trimmed V and J ends, which lost 6 bases and 3 bases, there was a span of 17 bases. Germline CDR1 reads ENHRY; CDR2 reads SYGVKD. DNA of the CDR3: TGTGCCATCAGGTCCGGGACGGATTCGTACTATGGCTACACCTTC. Protein sequence: CAIRSGTDSYYGYTF.

V gene TRBV29-1 combines with J gene TRBJ1-1; 8 bases are a match to TRBD1. With V trimmed by 6 bases and J by 4 bases, 4 bases remained unmatched. Germline-derived CDR1 and CDR2 are SQVTM and ANQGSEA. The CDR3 covers 12 residues. The CDR3 DNA reads as TGCAGCGTCCTTGACAGGGGCACTGAAGCTTTCTTT. Translation: CSVLDRGTEAFF.